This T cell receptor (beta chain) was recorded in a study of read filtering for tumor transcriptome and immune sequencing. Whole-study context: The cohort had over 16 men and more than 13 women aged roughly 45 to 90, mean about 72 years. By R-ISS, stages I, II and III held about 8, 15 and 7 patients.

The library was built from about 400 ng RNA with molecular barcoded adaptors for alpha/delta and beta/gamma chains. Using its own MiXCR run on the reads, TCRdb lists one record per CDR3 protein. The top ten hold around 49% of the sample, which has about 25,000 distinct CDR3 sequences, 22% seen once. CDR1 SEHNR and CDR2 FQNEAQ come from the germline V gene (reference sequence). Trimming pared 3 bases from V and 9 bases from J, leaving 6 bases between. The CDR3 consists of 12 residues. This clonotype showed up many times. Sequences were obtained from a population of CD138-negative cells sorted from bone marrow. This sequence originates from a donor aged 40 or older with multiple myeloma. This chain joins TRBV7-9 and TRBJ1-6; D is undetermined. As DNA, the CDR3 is TGTGCCAGCAGCTTTAAGCTTTCACCCCTCCACTTT. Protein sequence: CASSFKLSPLHF.